These 10 T cell receptor beta chains were sequenced from one sample in a study of PD-1 blockade in classical Hodgkin lymphoma. Produced via immunoSEQ multiplex PCR; TCRdb's table is partial and in-frame only. The top ten hold about 8.1% of the sample, which has over 50,000 clones, 87% seen once. Regarding time point: cycle 4 day 1 (C4D1), after six to seven weeks of nivolumab. All the patients suffered relapse after autologous stem cell transplantation, and brentuximab vedotin exposure differed. The sequencing here drew on peripheral blood mononuclear cells (PBMCs), taken before the fourth cycle of nivolumab. The receptors stem from a human donor with classical Hodgkin lymphoma.

The chain recombines TRBV6-6 with TRBJ1-5, with TRBD1 matching 7 bases. Per germline, CDR1 MNHNY and CDR2 SVGAGI (reference sequence). The V gene end was trimmed by 10 bases and the J gene end by 5 bases; junction bases not matched to a gene: 14. The CDR3 length is 15 residues. For the CDR3, the DNA is TGTGCCACCGCCCTTCTATGGCAGGGGGATCAGCCCCAGCATTTT. This translates into CATALLWQGDQPQHF.

V and J are TRBV5-1 and TRBJ2-2; D gene unclear. CDR3 size: 13 residues. V was clipped by 0 bases and J by 5 bases, with 5 bases between them. CDR1 SGHRS and CDR2 YFSETQ come from the germline V gene. The CDR3 is CASSLDGTGELFF. DNA of the CDR3: TGCGCCAGCAGCTTGGATGGGACCGGGGAGCTGTTTTTT.

The V gene is TRBV9, the J gene TRBJ2-7; TRBD2 aligns across 12 bases. This CDR3 has 17 amino acids. Germline V gives CDR1 SGDLS, CDR2 YYNGEE. V was pared by 3 bases and J by 4 bases, with 11 bases of the junction left unmatched. The CDR3 region is CASSARASLAGGYEQYF. The CDR3, as DNA: TGTGCCAGCAGCGCTCGGGCCTCACTAGCGGGGGGATACGAGCAGTACTTC.

The chain combines TRBV6-1 with TRBJ1-5; D ambiguous. Germline CDR1 is MNHNS and CDR2 is SASEGT. V lost 1 base, J lost 3 bases, and 7 bases lay in between. The CDR3 covers 14 residues. The CDR3 loop is CASSEGGFNQPQHF. The CDR3 bases are TGTGCCAGCAGTGAAGGAGGCTTCAATCAGCCCCAGCATTTT.

This chain joins TRBV12-5 and TRBJ1-1; D unresolved. Germline-derived CDR1 and CDR2 are LGHNT and FRNRAP. The length of the CDR3 is 12 residues. V lost 4 bases and J 4 bases, leaving 7 bases between the germline ends. The CDR3 DNA is TGTGCTAGTGGTTCCCCCCCCACTGAAGCTTTCTTT. Translating it yields CASGSPPTEAFF.

The chain joins TRBV5-1 to TRBJ1-4; D is perhaps TRBD1 (5 bases). Trimming removed 0 bases from V and 8 bases from J, with 14 bases in between. The germline V gene has CDR1 SGHRS and CDR2 YFSETQ. The CDR3 runs 15 residues. This CDR3 is CASSLAGDATEKLFF. The CDR3, as DNA: TGCGCCAGCAGCTTGGCCGGGGACGCTACCGAAAAACTGTTTTTT.

V and J are TRBV6-5 and TRBJ2-7; D tentatively reads TRBD1 or TRBD2 (5 bases each). The CDR3 has 14 amino acids. The ends were cut back, 6 bases at V and 5 bases at J, with 17 bases in the middle. The germline CDR1 and CDR2 sequences are MNHEY and SVGAGI. The CDR3 loop reads CASRGRAVAHEQYF. The CDR3 DNA follows: TGTGCCAGCAGGGGACGCGCTGTTGCCCACGAGCAGTACTTC.

This clone was found a few times. V is TRBV29-1 and J is TRBJ2-3; perhaps TRBD1 as D (5 bases). From germline, CDR1 is SQVTM and CDR2 ANQGSEA. Trimming took off 0 bases at V and 5 bases at J, with 12 bases between the two ends. CDR3 length: 14 amino acids. The CDR3 coding sequence is TGCAGCGTTGAAGAAGAAGATAGGGGAGATACGCAGTATTTT. Translated: CSVEEEDRGDTQYF.

The J gene is TRBJ2-3, the V gene TRBV11-2; D is unclear. Trimming cost V 2 bases and J 6 bases, with 12 bases left between them. The germline V gene encodes CDR1 SGHAT and CDR2 FQNNGV. The CDR3 is 14 amino acids. The CDR3 spells CASSLLSPPDTQYF. In nucleotides, the CDR3 is TGTGCCAGCAGCTTACTATCCCCCCCGGATACGCAGTATTTT.

The chain employs TRBV5-1 and TRBJ2-7, with D maybe TRBD1 (6 bases). CDR1 and CDR2 from the germline V gene are SGHRS and YFSETQ. The ends were cut back, 1 base at V and 5 bases at J, with 13 bases in the middle. The CDR3 has 14 residues. The CDR3 loop is CASSLLQGPNEQYF. In DNA, the CDR3 is TGCGCCAGCAGCTTGCTACAGGGACCGAACGAGCAGTACTTC.